The present T cell receptor (beta chain) was sequenced within a study of regulatory T cells in long-lasting Graves disease (dated by TCRdb to the early 2020s). Broadly, across the study: Persistent Graves' disease meant more than 5 years of antithyroid drug treatment with TSH receptor autoantibodies that stayed positive. A total of about 33 samples underwent TCR sequencing, from about 13 patients with persistent Graves' disease and 20 or so patients with newly diagnosed Graves' disease. The study was registered as a clinical trial and conducted in China. Antithyroid drugs had been taken for 8.5 to 11 years on average by persistent Graves' disease patients in the clinical cohort. Peripheral blood TCR sequencing and RNA sequencing compared persistent Graves' disease patients with newly diagnosed Graves' disease patients.

Reading the label with the study, this specimen's time point is: persistent/refractory GD, antithyroid drugs over 5 years with positive TRAb. RNA was extracted from PBMCs in TRIzol for both TCR sequencing and RNA sequencing. The diagnosis of Graves' disease followed American Thyroid Association guidelines. Patients for the study were recruited at an endocrinology department in Xi'an, China. Each patient gave roughly 10 milliliters of peripheral blood, collected in an EDTA anticoagulant tube. Ficoll Paque Plus density gradient separation was used to isolate PBMCs, and no further T cell sorting was done. An Agilent 2100 Bioanalyzer and agarose gel were used to assess RNA quality, and a NanoDrop 2000 was used to measure RNA concentration. This clonotype was seen only a few times. Its antigen is currently not known. No base-level quality is on record; no much larger clone is a single base apart. Summary of the overall study and its limitations: The authors noted that the small sample size was a limitation that may lower accuracy. Persistent Graves' disease patients showed lower TCR Shannon entropy and fewer highly expanded clones than newly diagnosed patients, suggesting clonal expansion. Because the primary lesion, thyroid tissue, could not be accessed, the study looked at peripheral blood alone. TRBV28, TRBJ1-2 and TRBJ2-5 were preferentially used in persistent disease, while TRBV20-1 and TRBJ2-1 were favored in newly diagnosed disease. A larger number of public clonotypes was shared among persistent patients (approximately 2,500) than among newly diagnosed patients (roughly 980). Sequencing and analysis were restricted to the TCR beta chain.

Preparation of the library involved multiplex PCR. Sequencing took place on an Illumina HiSeq 4000. iRepertoire HTBI primers and Arm-PCR amplification of CDR3 regions were used to construct TCR beta libraries. Before sequencing, the PCR products underwent gel purification. Turning to the authors' computational methods: Across samples, approximately 68 TRBV and approximately 15 TRBJ segments were identified and used for gene usage analysis of CDR3 amino acid clonotypes. COPE and FqMerger were used to merge filtered high-quality paired reads into contigs. BLAST was used to align contigs to IMGT TRBV, TRBD and TRBJ reference genes, with CDR3 defined following IMGT. Clonotypes above 0.1% frequency were classified as highly expanded clones. Shannon entropy served as the measure of repertoire diversity, while the Gini coefficient captured V-J evenness. Public clonotypes were defined as clonotypes shared by more than one individual. TCRdb itself trimmed the public reads at Q25 with fastp, ran MiXCR and retained productive beta chains. Each record represents a unique CDR3 protein, reported with the most common genes and DNA among its rows. Here the V and J calls rest on TCRdb's processing, not on the authors' analysis. In all, the sample holds around 460,000 distinct CDR3 sequences, and less than 25% of those were seen once. The top ten constitute around 13% of the sample.

V is cut by 3 bases and J by 4 bases, and the space between the germline ends is 9 bases. Reading the germline V gene (reference sequence) gives CDR1 LNHDA and CDR2 SQIVND. CDR3 length: 14 amino acids, cysteine to phenylalanine. Of all the DNA, just the CDR3 is kept, 42 bases in frame from base 1. The material was peripheral blood mononuclear cells (PBMCs), obtained when the disease was refractory, from a patient treated with antithyroid drugs. The TCR originated in a female donor with Graves disease. The chain is encoded by TRBV19 joined to TRBJ2-2; the best D guess is TRBD2, with 6 bases matching. The nucleotides are TGTGCCAGTAGTATCGAAGCGGGCACCGGGGAGCTGTTTTTT. Its translation reads: CASSIEAGTGELFF.